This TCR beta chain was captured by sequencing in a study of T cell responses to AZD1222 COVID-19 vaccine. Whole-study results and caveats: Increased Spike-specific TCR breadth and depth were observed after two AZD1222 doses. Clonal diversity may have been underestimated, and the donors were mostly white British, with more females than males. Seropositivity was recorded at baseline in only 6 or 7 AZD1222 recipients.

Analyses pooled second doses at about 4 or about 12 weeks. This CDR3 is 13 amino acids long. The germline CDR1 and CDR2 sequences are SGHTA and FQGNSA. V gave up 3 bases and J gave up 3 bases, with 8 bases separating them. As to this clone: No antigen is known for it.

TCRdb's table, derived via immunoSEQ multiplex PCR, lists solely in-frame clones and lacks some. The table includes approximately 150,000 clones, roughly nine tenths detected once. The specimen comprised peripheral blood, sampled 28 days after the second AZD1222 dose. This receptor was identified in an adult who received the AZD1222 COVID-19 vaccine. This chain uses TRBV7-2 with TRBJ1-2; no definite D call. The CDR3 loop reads CASSFQRDYGYTF. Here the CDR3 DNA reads TGTGCCAGCAGCTTCCAGAGGGACTATGGCTACACCTTC.